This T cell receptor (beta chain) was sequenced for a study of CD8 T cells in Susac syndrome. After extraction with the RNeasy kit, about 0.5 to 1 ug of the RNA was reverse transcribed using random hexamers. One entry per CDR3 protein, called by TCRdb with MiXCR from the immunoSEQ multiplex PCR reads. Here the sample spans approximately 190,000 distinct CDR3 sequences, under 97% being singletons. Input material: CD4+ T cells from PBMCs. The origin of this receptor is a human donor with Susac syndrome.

CDR3 coding DNA: TGTGCCAGCAGCCAAGGGGGCAGGGGAGGCGGCTACACCTTC. Translating gives CASSQGGRGGGYTF. This chain connects TRBV14 to TRBJ1-2, with D possibly TRBD1 on 6 matching bases. Trimming took off 1 base at V and 8 bases at J, with 14 bases between the two ends. This CDR3 contains 14 residues. Germline CDR1 and CDR2: SGHDN and FVKESK.